The 23 T cell receptor beta chains below all came from one sample that was sequenced in a study of blood T cell repertoires in COVID-19. Produced via immunoSEQ multiplex PCR; TCRdb's table is partial and in-frame only. The repertoire holds roughly 120,000 clones, about 87% seen once, with around 1.2% in the top ten. Input material: peripheral blood. These receptors all come from a human donor in a cohort sampled during active COVID-19.

This clone was detected once. J is TRBJ2-1 and V is TRBV6-5; 12 positions agree with TRBD2. Germline CDR1 is MNHEY and CDR2 is SVGAGI. The CDR3 extends over 15 amino acids. Trimming cost V 7 bases and J 4 bases; bases outside gene matches: 5. The CDR3 bases are TGTGCCAGCACTCGGACTAGCGGGGTGTACAATGAGCAGTTCTTC. Translating gives CASTRTSGVYNEQFF.

V gene TRBV5-6 combines with J gene TRBJ1-5; no definite D call. Trimming took off 0 bases at V and 7 bases at J, with 14 bases between the two ends. Germline V CDR1 and CDR2: SGHDT, YYEEEE. This CDR3 contains 15 residues. The CDR3 loop is CASSLAREGGQPQHF. Written as DNA, the CDR3 is TGTGCCAGCAGCTTGGCCCGTGAGGGAGGGCAGCCCCAGCATTTT.

The CDR3 DNA reads TGCGCCAGCAGCCTTCAGCCCCAGACAGGGGTAAAGGGCGAAAAACTGTTTTTT. The encoded protein is CASSLQPQTGVKGEKLFF. The rearrangement uses TRBV4-1 and TRBJ1-4; 8 bases are a match to TRBD1. V shed 4 bases and J 8 bases; nucleotides not matched to a gene: 18. CDR1 MGHRA and CDR2 YSYEKL come from the germline V gene. This CDR3 is 18 amino acids long.

J is TRBJ2-5 and V is TRBV5-1, with D unclear. Germline V lookup: CDR1 SGHRS, CDR2 YFSETQ. V gave up 4 bases and J gave up 0 bases, with 10 bases separating them. CDR3 length: 14 amino acids. CDR3 protein: CASSATDHQETQYF. CDR3 sequence (DNA): TGCGCCAGCAGCGCCACAGACCACCAAGAGACCCAGTACTTC.

The V call is TRBV29-1, the J call TRBJ1-4, with D possibly TRBD1 on 6 matching bases. The germline gives CDR1 SQVTM, CDR2 ANQGSEA. This CDR3 region has 13 residues. V lost 2 bases, J lost 8 bases, and 12 bases lay in between. CDR3 residues: CSVERPGDEKLFF. The DNA for the CDR3 is TGCAGCGTTGAAAGGCCAGGGGACGAAAAACTGTTTTTT.

This clone was counted a single time. The chain combines TRBV25-1 with TRBJ1-2, with 11 bases identical to TRBD1. There are 15 residues in the CDR3. The ends lost 5 bases at V and 6 bases at J; junction bases unmatched: 8. CDR1 and CDR2 (germline): MGHDK, SYGVNS. The CDR3: CASSRTGGGINGYTF. CDR3 nucleotide sequence: TGTGCCAGCAGTCGGACAGGGGGCGGGATAAATGGCTACACCTTC.

DNA of the CDR3: TGTGCCATCAGCGATAGCGGGATGACCTACAATGAGCAGTTCTTC. It encodes CAISDSGMTYNEQFF. The chain employs TRBV10-3 and TRBJ2-1; 8 bases match TRBD2. Looked up from germline, CDR1 is ENHRY and CDR2 is SYGVKD. This CDR3 contains 15 residues. Unmatched junction bases numbered 6, after V lost 6 bases and J lost 2 bases.

CDR3 sequence: CASSKGGGQGFEGEQYF. CDR3 coding DNA: TGTGCCAGCAGCAAAGGGGGAGGACAGGGCTTTGAAGGAGAGCAGTACTTC. The chain carries TRBV21-1 and TRBJ2-7; the table's TRBD1 call for D was not verified on the DNA. TRBV21-1 is a recognized pseudogene. The CDR3 extends over 17 amino acids.

This rearrangement joins TRBV11-3 to TRBJ2-7; TRBD2 matches 10 bases. Germline V CDR1 and CDR2: SGHNT, YENEEA. The CDR3 is 17 amino acids. The J segment lost 7 bases and the V segment lost 0 bases, leaving 12 bases of the junction unmatched. The CDR3 is CASSLENPASGGWEQYF. CDR3 in DNA: TGTGCCAGCAGCTTAGAGAATCCGGCTAGCGGGGGTTGGGAGCAGTACTTC.

This rearrangement joins TRBV6-4 to TRBJ2-1; 12 nucleotides agree with TRBD2. The trim removed 3 bases at V and 5 bases at J, leaving 5 bases unmatched. The CDR3 runs to 16 residues. Germline loops: CDR1 MRHNA, CDR2 SNTAGT. The CDR3, as DNA: TGTGCCAGCAGTGAATCTCTAGCGGGAGGGCACAATGAGCAGTTCTTC. Its protein product is CASSESLAGGHNEQFF.

The J gene is TRBJ2-1, the V gene TRBV6-6; TRBD1 matches 11 bases. CDR1 MNHNY and CDR2 SVGAGI come from the germline V gene (reference sequence). The CDR3 is 16 amino acids. V shed 6 bases and J 7 bases; nucleotides not matched to a gene: 11. The CDR3 DNA reads TGTGCCAGCAGAATCACCAGGACAGGGGGCTTAAATGAGCAGTTCTTC. Its translation: CASRITRTGGLNEQFF.

V and J are TRBV7-9 and TRBJ1-1; 8 bases fit TRBD1. Germline CDR1 SEHNR, CDR2 FQNEAQ (reference sequence). J was trimmed by 1 base and V by 6 bases; bases with no gene match: 10. The CDR3 sequence is 16 residues long. CDR3 in amino acids: CASRSRAGTGNTEAFF. The CDR3, as DNA: TGTGCCAGCAGATCTCGGGCCGGGACAGGGAACACTGAAGCTTTCTTT.

CDR3 loop: CASSYSTQVKNTIYF. The CDR3 DNA is TGTGCCAGCAGTTACTCGACGCAGGTGAAAAACACCATATATTTT. The chain has TRBV6-5 and TRBJ1-3; D remains ambiguous. Trimming took off 0 bases at V and 6 bases at J, with 12 bases between the two ends. Germline CDR1 is MNHEY and CDR2 is SVGAGI. This CDR3 has 15 residues.

V usage is TRBV11-3 and J usage is TRBJ2-7, with 10 bases matching TRBD1. CDR3 length equals 16 residues. The V and J ends lost 5 bases and 2 bases, in that order; junction bases with no gene match: 9. The germline V gene encodes CDR1 SGHNT and CDR2 YENEEA. CDR3 nucleotides: TGTGCCAGCAGCCCCAAAGGGACAGGGGCCCCCTACGAGCAGTACTTC. Encoded protein: CASSPKGTGAPYEQYF.

In DNA, the CDR3 is TGTGCCAGCAGCCGGAACAGGGGAAGCTCCTACAATGAGCAGTTCTTC. Encoded protein: CASSRNRGSSYNEQFF. The chain employs TRBV5-5 and TRBJ2-1, with 7 positions matching TRBD1. In germline, CDR1 is SGHKS, CDR2 YYEKEE (reference sequence). The length of the CDR3 is 16 residues. Trimming removed 4 bases from V and 0 bases from J; junction bases left unmatched: 7.

This chain uses TRBV2 with TRBJ2-7; D perhaps matches TRBD1 (5 bases). This CDR3 has 15 residues. Germline V CDR1 and CDR2: SNHLY, FYNNEI. Trimming took 3 bases from V and 2 from J, leaving 14 bases between them. The CDR3 DNA is TGTGCCAGCAGTGATGAGTATCAGGGCCCCTACGAGCAGTACTTC. This translates into CASSDEYQGPYEQYF.

This clone appeared once. The limits of the CDR3 on the DNA are not certain, so only TCRdb's listed CDR3 is given. This chain joins TRBV21-1 and TRBJ1-1; the table's D gene call, TRBD1, was not cross checked with the DNA. TRBV21-1 is tagged as a pseudogene. Termini included, the CDR3 measures 22 amino acids. The CDR3 is CASSKALVSTEAFFGQGTILLF.

The V call is TRBV6-6, the J call TRBJ1-2; D is unresolved. Germline CDR1 and CDR2: MNHNY and SVGAGI (reference sequence). CDR3 length equals 16 residues. Deletions cut 5 bases from V and 3 bases from J, with 19 bases between. CDR3 sequence reads: CASSLSAGSEDYGYTF. The CDR3 DNA follows: TGTGCCAGCAGTCTGAGCGCTGGGTCTGAGGACTATGGCTACACCTTC.

The chain links TRBV6-5 to TRBJ2-7; possible D gene TRBD2, 5 bases. V lost 6 bases and J 0 bases, leaving 9 bases between the germline ends. CDR3 length: 13 residues. Germline V gene sequence: CDR1 MNHEY, CDR2 SVGAGI. CDR3 region: CASSRGSSYEQYF. The DNA of the CDR3 is TGTGCCAGCAGCCGAGGGAGCTCCTACGAGCAGTACTTC.

Comment on this clone: This sample also contains other DNA sequences that code for the same CDR3. The chain carries TRBV9 and TRBJ2-7; TRBD2 is a possible D gene (5 bases). V was pared by 0 bases and J by 4 bases, with 8 bases between. CDR1 and CDR2 (germline): SGDLS, YYNGEE. The CDR3 extends over 13 amino acids. The CDR3, as DNA: TGTGCCAGCAGCGTAGCTCGGGGATACGAGCAGTACTTC. Its translation: CASSVARGYEQYF.

This chain joins TRBV2 and TRBJ2-3; 9 nucleotides match TRBD2. CDR1 SNHLY and CDR2 FYNNEI come from the germline V gene. V lost 7 bases and J lost 4; bases outside the gene matches: 0. The CDR3 runs 12 residues. CDR3 amino acids: CASKREADTQYF. For the CDR3, the DNA is TGTGCCAGCAAGCGGGAGGCAGATACGCAGTATTTT.

The gene calls are TRBV6-5 and TRBJ2-5; TRBD2 might be the D (6 bases). The CDR3 is made up of 12 amino acids. The germline V gene has CDR1 MNHEY and CDR2 SVGAGI. Trimming left V 6 bases short and J 9 bases short, with 14 bases between. The CDR3 reads CASSPGWGAQYF. The CDR3 DNA reads as TGTGCCAGCAGCCCAGGTTGGGGGGCCCAGTACTTC.

The rearrangement links TRBV12-3 or TRBV12-4 to TRBJ2-7, with 7 bases identical to TRBD2. After removal of 7 bases from V and 4 bases from J, the junction contained 7 bases not matched to a gene. This CDR3 comprises 13 residues. Here the CDR3 DNA reads TGTGCCAGCATCTACCCGGGGGGATACGAGCAGTACTTC. Translating gives CASIYPGGYEQYF.